This TCR beta chain was sequenced during a study of shared clonotypes between healthy human individuals. Findings and limits, study-wide: What naive subsets generally showed was a larger estimated richness than memory subsets showed. Tissues were not sampled, only blood, and their repertoires likely differ.

The V end was cut by 5 bases, the J end by 7 bases, with 18 bases between. CDR3 length: 15 amino acids. Germline CDR1 and CDR2: MDHEN and SYDVKM. Using 200 ng DNA, about 30,000 T cell genomes, the sorted-subset replicate PCRs were run. Sequencing was performed with immunoSEQ multiplex PCR; in TCRdb, only in-frame clones are kept and a portion is missing. In the table there are more than 150,000 clones, 85% to 95% of which are singletons. This clone was counted once. Its antigen is not known. Source material: naive CD4+ T cells sorted from blood. Subset of the sample: CD45RA+ positively selected. The receptor's source is a woman aged 30 to 39 in good health. The rearrangement uses TRBV28 and TRBJ1-5, with D perhaps matching TRBD1 (6 bases). The CDR3 spells CASSAGGTRGQPQHF. For the CDR3, the DNA is TGTGCCAGCAGTGCGGGCGGGACAAGGGGACAGCCCCAGCATTTT.